Below are 11 T cell receptor beta chains sequenced from a single sample in a study of blood T cells in healthy people across ages. A sample-barcoded 5' primer and a J-beta primer mix were used in a second PCR of roughly 7 to 11 cycles. TCRdb redid the calling of the 5' RACE reads with MiXCR, one entry per CDR3 protein. There are approximately 1.5 million distinct CDR3 sequences in the sample; around 36% occur only once, and about 10% lies in the top ten. The sequencing sample was made of blood. These receptors all stem from a woman in her 30s in good health.

To note about this clonotype: This could be a read error, since a much larger clone is one nucleotide away. This chain connects TRBV4-2 to TRBJ2-1; unclear D gene. The assigned J gene may be wrong: the sequence end matches TRBJ2-7 better. This CDR3 has 16 residues. Germline lookup yields CDR1 LGHNA and CDR2 YNFKEQ. The CDR3 DNA sequence: TGTGCCAGCAGCCAAGATCGGCGCAGCTCCTACAATGAGCAGTACTTC. Translating gives CASSQDRRSSYNEQYF.

This clonotype was detected only a few times. The chain links TRBV12-3 or TRBV12-4 to TRBJ2-2; the D gene could be TRBD1 or TRBD2 (5 bases each). V shed 5 bases and J shed 9 bases, with 16 bases lying between them. CDR3 length: 14 residues. The CDR3 sequence: CASSTRDPPRELFF. As DNA, the CDR3 is TGTGCCAGCAGTACCCGGGACCCCCCCAGGGAGCTGTTTTTT.

The chain has TRBV20-1 and TRBJ2-5; D not resolved. CDR3 size: 14 residues. The germline V and J ends were trimmed by 3 bases and 2 bases, with 13 bases remaining between them. Germline V lookup: CDR1 DFQATT, CDR2 SNEGSKA (reference sequence). CDR3 sequence: CSASRALDQETQYF. CDR3 nucleotide sequence: TGCAGTGCTAGTAGGGCACTCGATCAAGAGACCCAGTACTTC.

This clonotype was counted between two and nine times. The rearrangement joins TRBV29-1 to TRBJ2-7, with TRBD1 as a possible D gene (6 bases). V gave up 1 base and J gave up 2 bases, with 6 bases separating them. CDR3 length: 12 amino acids. In germline, CDR1 is SQVTM, CDR2 ANQGSEA. For the CDR3, the DNA is TGCAGCGTTGAAGGACAGGCCTACGAGCAGTACTTC. It codes for CSVEGQAYEQYF.

CDR3 residues: CASSQARGRNTEAFF. The CDR3 nucleotides are TGCGCCAGCAGCCAAGCTAGGGGGAGGAACACTGAAGCTTTCTTT. The V and J genes are TRBV4-1 and TRBJ1-1; D perhaps matches TRBD1 (6 bases). V was trimmed by 1 base and J by 1 base, leaving 10 bases between them. This CDR3 region has 15 residues. Germline CDR1 MGHRA, CDR2 YSYEKL.

This clonotype was detected only a few times. V usage is TRBV3-1 and J usage is TRBJ1-2; 8 bases fit TRBD1. The CDR3 covers 16 residues. The V gene end was trimmed by 4 bases and the J gene end by 6 bases; junction bases not matched to a gene: 13. Germline V gene data show CDR1 as LGHDT and CDR2 as YNNKEL (reference sequence). This CDR3 reads CASSPSMDRVAHGYTF. DNA for the CDR3: TGTGCCAGCAGCCCCTCAATGGACAGGGTAGCCCATGGCTACACCTTC.

This clonotype showed up just once. One base away lies a much larger clone, so this may be a sequencing read error. The chain links TRBV11-2 to TRBJ1-5, with unresolved D. There are 15 residues in the CDR3. Germline-derived CDR1 and CDR2 are SGHAT and FQNNGV. The CDR3 loop reads CANSFSPGSNQPQHF. In nucleotides, the CDR3 is TGTGCCAACAGCTTCTCCCCGGGTAGCAATCAGCCCCAGCATTTT.

The chain couples TRBV25-1 to TRBJ1-1; a possible D gene is TRBD1 (5 bases). The V end lost 7 bases, the J end lost 11 bases, and 20 bases lay between the germline ends. The CDR3 covers 13 residues. The germline V gene encodes CDR1 MGHDK and CDR2 SYGVNS. CDR3 in amino acids: CASNEAGKSYAFF. CDR3 bases: TGTGCCAGCAATGAGGCAGGGAAGTCTTATGCTTTCTTT.

The chain couples TRBV6-4 to TRBJ1-4, with TRBD1 as a possible D gene (5 bases). The CDR3 contains 17 residues. Trimming removed 2 bases at V and 7 bases at J, with 20 bases between. Germline CDR1 and CDR2: MRHNA and SNTAGT. Here the CDR3 DNA reads TGTGCCAGCAGTGACGTCCAGAATGGGGGGGTGAGTGAAAAACTGTTTTTT. Protein sequence: CASSDVQNGGVSEKLFF.

The chain couples TRBV20-1 to TRBJ2-3; 14 nucleotides align to TRBD2. CDR3 length: 15 amino acids. CDR1 and CDR2 from the germline V gene are DFQATT and SNEGSKA (reference sequence). The ends lost 5 bases at V and 9 bases at J; junction bases unmatched: 10. CDR3 nucleotides: TGCAGTGCTCAGCCGGGACTAGCGGGAGCGGGCACGCAGTATTTT. The encoded protein is CSAQPGLAGAGTQYF.

This clonotype was picked up a small number of times. The chain is built from TRBV27 and TRBJ2-5, with D possibly matching TRBD1 (6 bases). V lost 2 bases, J lost 1 base, and 14 bases lay in between. This CDR3 is 16 amino acids long. Germline CDR1 reads MNHEY; CDR2 reads SMNVEV (reference sequence). CDR3 nucleotide sequence: TGTGCCAGCAGTTTACAGGGGACCCTCCCCCAAGAGACCCAGTACTTC. Translation gives CASSLQGTLPQETQYF.